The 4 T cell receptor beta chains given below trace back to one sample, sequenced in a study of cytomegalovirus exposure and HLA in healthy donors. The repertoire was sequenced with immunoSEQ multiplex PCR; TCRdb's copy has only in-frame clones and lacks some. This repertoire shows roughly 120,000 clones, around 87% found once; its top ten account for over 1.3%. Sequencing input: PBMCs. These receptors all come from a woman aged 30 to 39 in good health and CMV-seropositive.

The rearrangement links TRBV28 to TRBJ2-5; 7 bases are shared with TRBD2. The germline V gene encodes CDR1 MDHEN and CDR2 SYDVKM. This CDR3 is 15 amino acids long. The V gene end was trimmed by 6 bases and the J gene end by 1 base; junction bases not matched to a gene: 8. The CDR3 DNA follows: TGTGCCAGCAGCCCTGGGAGGGGCCGCCAAGAGACCCAGTACTTC. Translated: CASSPGRGRQETQYF.

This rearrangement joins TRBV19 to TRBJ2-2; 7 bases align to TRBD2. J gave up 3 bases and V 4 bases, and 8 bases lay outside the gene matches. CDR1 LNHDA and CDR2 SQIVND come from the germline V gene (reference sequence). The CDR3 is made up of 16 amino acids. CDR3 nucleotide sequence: TGTGCCAGTAGTAAGGGGAGGGTTTTAGACACCGGGGAGCTGTTTTTT. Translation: CASSKGRVLDTGELFF.

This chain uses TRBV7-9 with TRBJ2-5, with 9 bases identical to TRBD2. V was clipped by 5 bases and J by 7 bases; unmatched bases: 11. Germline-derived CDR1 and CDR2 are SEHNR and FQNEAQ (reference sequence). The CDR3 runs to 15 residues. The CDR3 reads CASSPIAGAGGTQYF. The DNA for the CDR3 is TGTGCCAGCAGCCCCATAGCGGGGGCGGGGGGGACCCAGTACTTC.

The DNA for the CDR3 is TGTGCCAGCAGCGTAGACTCCTATGGCTACACCTTC. This gives the protein CASSVDSYGYTF. The J gene is TRBJ1-2, the V gene TRBV9; D is ambiguous. V lost 0 bases and J 4 bases, leaving 4 bases between the germline ends. Germline assignment: CDR1 SGDLS and CDR2 YYNGEE. The CDR3 is 12 residues long.